These T cell receptor beta chains were read from a single sample in a study of T cell changes during pregnancy in multiple sclerosis. Assay used: immunoSEQ multiplex PCR; TCRdb lists only in-frame clones, some missing. This sample carries tens of thousands of clones, about nine tenths of them seen once, and the ten largest clones take about 0.48%. Source: CD4+ T cells from peripheral blood mononuclear cells, taken in the second trimester of pregnancy. The receptors shown here come from a female donor in good health, enrolled as a control in a pregnancy study. Both conserved end residues are part of each CDR3. Each record gives: D gene, clone size, J gene, V gene, CDR3 protein, CDR3 DNA. A D gene is named only where the DNA matches it firmly. Size tells how often a clone was seen (once, few, many) or the class of an expanded clone, and some rows leave it out.

>-|-|TRBJ2-7|TRBV19
CASSTPGHRLHTMSEQYF
TGTGCCAGTAGTACTCCGGGACATCGCTTACATACGATGAGCGAGCAGTACTTC
>TRBD1|once|TRBJ2-7|TRBV29-1
CSVGQGTHEQYF
TGCAGCGTGGGACAGGGAACCCACGAGCAGTACTTC
>TRBD1|-|TRBJ1-1|TRBV7-9
CASSYETGANRNTEAFF
TGTGCCAGCAGCTACGAGACAGGGGCTAACAGGAACACTGAAGCTTTCTTT
>TRBD1|-|TRBJ2-7|TRBV5-4
CASSDRGRVQTYEQYF
TGTGCCAGCAGCGACAGGGGGCGGGTCCAGACCTACGAGCAGTACTTC
>-|-|TRBJ2-5|TRBV5-6
CASSPQRRETQYF
TGTGCCAGCAGCCCACAGCGGAGGGAGACCCAGTACTTC
>TRBD2|-|TRBJ2-7|TRBV10-3
CAISRDRGGSSEQYF
TGTGCCATCTCGCGTGATCGGGGGGGATCGTCCGAGCAGTACTTC
>-|-|TRBJ1-5|TRBV5-1
CASSLQGGSDQPQHF
TGCGCCAGCAGCTTGCAGGGTGGGTCGGATCAGCCCCAGCATTTT
>-|-|TRBJ2-1|TRBV10-3
CAISVYRDNEQFF
TGTGCCATCAGTGTATACAGGGACAATGAGCAGTTCTTC
>-|-|TRBJ1-5|TRBV18
CASSPNQGYGQPQHF
TGTGCCAGCTCACCGAATCAGGGCTATGGTCAGCCCCAGCATTTT
>TRBD2|-|TRBJ2-5|TRBV18
CASSPTRGVKETQYF
TGTGCCAGCTCACCCACACGGGGGGTGAAAGAGACCCAGTACTTC
>-|few|TRBJ1-1|TRBV6-1
CASNSRQTNTEAFF
TGTGCCAGCAATTCTCGACAGACCAACACTGAAGCTTTCTTT
>TRBD2|-|TRBJ2-7|TRBV5-5
CASSLLAGPYEQYF
TGTGCCAGCAGCTTGCTAGCGGGACCCTACGAGCAGTACTTC
>TRBD2|-|TRBJ2-3|TRBV9
CASSPPAGASTDTQYF
TGTGCCAGCAGCCCCCCGGCGGGAGCTAGCACAGATACGCAGTATTTT
>-|once|TRBJ2-3|TRBV2
CASSAQGDTQYF
TGTGCCAGCAGTGCCCAGGGGGATACGCAGTATTTT
>TRBD1|-|TRBJ2-5|TRBV7-9
CASSPQRQGEETQYF
TGTGCCAGCAGCCCACAGAGACAGGGAGAAGAGACCCAGTACTTC
>TRBD1|-|TRBJ2-7|TRBV7-9
CASSLNAGTGVGEQYF
TGTGCCAGCAGCTTAAACGCCGGGACAGGGGTTGGCGAGCAGTACTTC
>TRBD1|-|TRBJ1-3|TRBV28
CASSFSGGPGNTIYF
TGTGCCAGCAGTTTTTCAGGGGGCCCTGGAAACACCATATATTTT
>TRBD2|-|TRBJ2-1|TRBV9
CASSARLAGGLGEQFF
TGTGCCAGCAGCGCCCGACTAGCGGGAGGTCTCGGCGAGCAGTTCTTC
>TRBD1|-|TRBJ2-2|TRBV7-9
CASSLDPGGNTGELFF
TGTGCCAGCAGCTTAGACCCAGGGGGCAACACCGGGGAGCTGTTTTTT
>TRBD2|-|TRBJ2-1|TRBV11-2
CASSLSGGRAGNEQFF
TGTGCCAGCAGCCTAAGCGGCGGGAGGGCCGGGAATGAGCAGTTCTTC
>TRBD1|-|TRBJ2-7|TRBV10-3
CAIRGQGSNEQYF
TGTGCCATCAGGGGACAGGGCAGCAACGAGCAGTACTTC
>-|-|TRBJ1-2|TRBV12-5
CASGYEEGDNYGYTF
TGTGCTAGTGGCTACGAGGAAGGGGATAACTATGGCTACACCTTC
>-|-|TRBJ1-2|TRBV19
CASKESGRRDGYTF
TGTGCCAGTAAGGAAAGCGGAAGGCGGGATGGCTACACCTTC
>-|-|TRBJ2-7|TRBV6-5
CASSYSYSYEQYF
TGTGCCAGCAGTTACTCTTACTCCTACGAGCAGTACTTC
>-|-|TRBJ2-3|TRBV11-2
CASSLDINSLTDTQYF
TGTGCCAGCAGCTTAGATATCAACAGCCTCACAGATACGCAGTATTTT
>TRBD2|-|TRBJ2-7|TRBV30
CAWSPRGDEQYF
TGTGCCTGGAGTCCTCGGGGGGACGAGCAGTACTTC
>TRBD1|-|TRBJ1-4|TRBV28
CASSLTGGAREKLFF
TGTGCCAGCAGTTTAACAGGGGGCGCCAGGGAAAAACTGTTTTTT
>TRBD2|-|TRBJ2-1|TRBV5-1
CASSLDSGSSNEQFF
TGCGCCAGCAGCTTGGATAGCGGGAGTAGTAATGAGCAGTTCTTC
>TRBD2|-|TRBJ2-1|TRBV29-1
CSVEDRRLAGPREQFF
TGCAGCGTTGAAGATCGGCGACTAGCGGGACCGAGGGAGCAGTTCTTC
>-|-|TRBJ1-5|TRBV6-6
CASSYLNQPQHF
TGTGCCAGCAGTTACTTAAATCAGCCCCAGCATTTT
>-|-|TRBJ2-3|TRBV6-5
CASSRVREIGTQYF
TGTGCCAGCAGCCGCGTCCGGGAGATCGGTACGCAGTATTTT
>-|-|TRBJ2-4|TRBV7-9
CASSLKGRDIQYF
TGTGCCAGCAGCTTAAAAGGCCGGGACATTCAGTACTTC
>TRBD2|-|TRBJ2-7|TRBV28
CASSYGGAYEQYF
TGTGCCAGCAGTTACGGGGGGGCCTACGAGCAGTACTTC
>-|-|TRBJ1-5|TRBV28
CASRLGQLSQPQHF
TGTGCCAGCAGACTAGGGCAGTTATCCCAGCCCCAGCATTTT
>TRBD2|-|TRBJ2-7|TRBV4-2
CASSQTSGKLYF
TGTGCCAGCAGCCAGACTAGCGGAAAGCTGTACTTC
>-|-|TRBJ2-2|TRBV14
CASSQSSIATGELFF
TGTGCCAGCAGCCAAAGCTCCATAGCAACCGGGGAGCTGTTTTTT
>-|once|TRBJ1-5|TRBV28
CASSPVNQPQHF
TGTGCCAGCAGTCCAGTCAATCAGCCCCAGCATTTT
>-|once|TRBJ1-2|TRBV2
CASSERGEGGYTF
TGTGCCAGCAGCGAGAGGGGGGAGGGGGGCTACACCTTC
>TRBD2|-|TRBJ2-1|TRBV18
CASSPKGLAGGMSGNEQFF
TGTGCCAGCTCACCAAAGGGACTAGCGGGAGGGATGAGCGGGAATGAGCAGTTCTTC
>-|-|TRBJ2-1|TRBV11-2
CASSLDRGPYNEQFF
TGTGCCAGCAGCTTAGACAGGGGTCCTTACAATGAGCAGTTCTTC
>-|-|TRBJ2-5|TRBV10-1
CASSESTLAGGLRGTQYF
TGCGCCAGCAGTGAGTCGACTCTGGCGGGCGGCTTGCGTGGGACCCAGTACTTC
>TRBD1|-|TRBJ2-1|TRBV10-3
CAITDTGTGRDNEQFF
TGTGCCATCACCGATACCGGGACAGGGAGGGACAATGAGCAGTTCTTC
>-|-|TRBJ2-3|TRBV5-5
CASSPTGDTQYF
TGTGCCAGCAGCCCCACGGGAGATACGCAGTATTTT
>-|-|TRBJ1-2|TRBV4-1
CASSQSGQLYGYTF
TGCGCCAGCAGCCAGTCAGGACAGCTCTATGGCTACACCTTC
>-|-|TRBJ2-7|TRBV7-3
CASSPRGAARDEQYF
TGTGCCAGCAGCCCCCGGGGGGCCGCGCGCGACGAGCAGTACTTC
>-|-|TRBJ2-1|TRBV10-3
CAISEGGVTYNEQFF
TGTGCCATCAGTGAGGGCGGGGTCACCTACAATGAGCAGTTCTTC
>-|-|TRBJ2-2|TRBV2
CASRRGGTGELFF
TGTGCCAGCCGCAGGGGCGGGACCGGGGAGCTGTTTTTT
>-|-|TRBJ1-5|TRBV18
CASSMGQLQPQHF
TGTGCCAGCTCAATGGGGCAACTTCAGCCCCAGCATTTT
>TRBD1|-|TRBJ2-7|TRBV5-4
CASSFDRGPYEQYF
TGTGCCAGCAGCTTCGACAGGGGCCCCTACGAGCAGTACTTC
>TRBD1|-|TRBJ1-4|TRBV5-4
CASSPDRGVEKLFF
TGTGCCAGCAGCCCTGACAGGGGGGTTGAAAAACTGTTTTTT
>TRBD2|-|TRBJ2-7|TRBV28
CASSPERLAGVDEQYF
TGTGCCAGCAGCCCCGAGAGGTTAGCGGGAGTAGACGAGCAGTACTTC
>TRBD2|-|TRBJ2-1|TRBV18
CASSPMEREQNEQFF
TGTGCCAGCTCACCAATGGAGCGGGAGCAAAATGAGCAGTTCTTC
>-|-|TRBJ2-5|TRBV2
CASSAVQGTNQETQYF
TGTGCCAGCAGCGCAGTTCAGGGAACTAACCAAGAGACCCAGTACTTC
>TRBD2|-|TRBJ2-4|TRBV30
CAWTAGGFAKNIQYF
TGTGCCTGGACTGCGGGGGGCTTTGCCAAAAACATTCAGTACTTC
>TRBD1|-|TRBJ2-7|TRBV15
CATSLDRARYEQYF
TGTGCCACCAGCCTGGACAGGGCCCGCTACGAGCAGTACTTC
>TRBD2|-|TRBJ2-3|TRBV7-9
CASSPGLGTDTQYF
TGTGCCAGCAGCCCGGGACTAGGCACAGATACGCAGTATTTT
>-|-|TRBJ1-4|TRBV5-4
CASSTSLQGGNEKLFF
TGTGCCAGCAGCACCTCTCTACAGGGTGGAAATGAAAAACTGTTTTTT
>TRBD2|-|TRBJ2-3|TRBV10-3
CAISRREADTQYF
TGTGCCATCAGTCGTCGGGAGGCCGATACGCAGTATTTT
>TRBD1|-|TRBJ2-1|TRBV15
CATSRHRGPIDEQFF
TGTGCCACCAGCAGACACAGGGGCCCCATCGATGAGCAGTTCTTC
>-|-|TRBJ2-1|TRBV29-1
CSVEDSRSGNEQFF
TGCAGCGTTGAAGATTCAAGGTCGGGCAATGAGCAGTTCTTC